This TCR beta chain comes out of a study of blood T cell repertoires in COVID-19. For the study at large: T cells, B-cell-depleted T cells, or PBMCs supplied cDNA or gDNA.

Original processing methods: Nucleated cell number was recorded as an estimate derived from reference gene primer amplification. Method: immunoSEQ multiplex PCR; TCRdb's copy keeps in-frame clones and lacks some. V, J and clone size reflect that table, while D and trimming were determined from the DNA. Among some 100,000 clones listed, about 83% were seen once. This clone was seen only once. The V gene end was trimmed by 0 bases and the J gene end by 4 bases; junction bases not matched to a gene: 9. The CDR3 contains 16 residues. The germline gives CDR1 MDHEN, CDR2 SYDVKM. This clonotype originated in a man between 65 and 79 years old with acute or convalescent COVID-19. The sample consisted of peripheral blood. The rearrangement links TRBV28 to TRBJ2-7; 7 bases are shared with TRBD2. CDR3 region: CASSLWASGTEYEQYF. CDR3 DNA sequence: TGTGCCAGCAGTTTATGGGCTAGCGGAACAGAATACGAGCAGTACTTC.